This TCR beta chain was found in a study of cytomegalovirus exposure and HLA in healthy donors. Study as a whole: There were about 85 million unique TCRs (from HLA-typed donors) in an early data release. Study observations and caveats: While the bulk of TCR sequences proved rare, some public TCRs turned up in many donors. An analysis done earlier found most TCR beta V segments productive about 90% or about 30% of the time.

The PCR contained 60 Vbeta and 13 Jbeta primers. TCRdb's table, derived via immunoSEQ multiplex PCR, lists solely in-frame clones and lacks some. The sample carries roughly 96,000 clones, 65% to 85% recorded once. About this clone: The target antigen is unknown.

Trimming took off 10 bases at V and 5 bases at J, with 24 bases between the two ends. Germline-derived CDR1 and CDR2 are ENHRY and SYGVKD. This CDR3 has 15 residues. This TCR derives from a female donor in good health and CMV-seropositive. V and J are TRBV10-3 and TRBJ2-7, with no clear D. The specimen was PBMCs. CDR3 region: CATGDPLIPLDEQYF. DNA for the CDR3: TGTGCCACCGGAGATCCGTTGATACCTCTGGACGAGCAGTACTTC.